Listed below are T cell receptor beta chains from one sample, sequenced in a study of blood T cells in healthy people across ages. TCRdb recomputed calls from the 5' RACE reads with MiXCR, one row per CDR3 protein. Of around 850,000 distinct CDR3 sequences in the sample, about 34% were seen once. The sequencing sample was made of blood. These receptors all stem from a man younger than 35 in good health. The CDR3 runs from the conserved cysteine through the conserved F or W. A D gene is named only where the DNA matches it firmly. Only part of the rows carry a size: once, few, many, or a class if the clone is expanded.

D gene	clone size	V gene	J gene	CDR3 DNA	CDR3 protein
NA	few	TRBV7-9	TRBJ1-2	TGTGCCAGCAGCCTCCGTCGGGCAGGGGAAGACTATGGCTACACCTTC	CASSLRRAGEDYGYTF
TRBD1	few	TRBV5-5	TRBJ1-1	TGTGCCAGCAGCCCATCGATACAGGGGCCTGAAGCTTTCTTT	CASSPSIQGPEAFF
TRBD1	few	TRBV2	TRBJ2-7	TGTGCCAGCAGAAACGACAGGGGCAAGAGCTCCTACAATGAGCAGTACTTC	CASRNDRGKSSYNEQYF
NA	once	TRBV14	TRBJ2-7	TGTGCCAGCAGCCAATTCGTTGGGTCAGGGGCCTACAATGAGCAGTACTTC	CASSQFVGSGAYNEQYF
NA	few	TRBV27	TRBJ1-2	TGTGCCAGCAGACCTCTTACAGGGCTCCCCCATGGCTACACCTTC	CASRPLTGLPHGYTF
NA	NA	TRBV7-2	TRBJ1-2	TGTGCCAGCAGCTTAACGGGGGCAGGGGTCCACTATGGCTACACCTTC	CASSLTGAGVHYGYTF
NA	few	TRBV9	TRBJ1-2	TGTGCCAGCAGCGTCGTGCGGGGCGGCTACACCTTC	CASSVVRGGYTF
TRBD2	few	TRBV7-9	TRBJ2-7	TGTGCCAGCAGCTTAGGGGTGCCTAGCGGATCCTACGAGCAGTACTTC	CASSLGVPSGSYEQYF
NA	NA	TRBV29-1	TRBJ2-7	TGCAGCGTTCTCAAGGGGGTGACTAGGACCTACGAGCAGTACTTC	CSVLKGVTRTYEQYF
NA	NA	TRBV20-1	TRBJ2-1	TGCAGTGCTCTGGGGGGGCCTAGGAACAATGAGCAGTTCTTC	CSALGGPRNNEQFF
NA	NA	TRBV6-2/TRBV6-3	TRBJ2-5	TGTGCCAGCAGTGCCCGTGTCGGGCTTGAGGAGACCCAGTACTTC	CASSARVGLEETQYF
TRBD2	few	TRBV7-8	TRBJ2-3	TGTGCCAGCAGCTTCGTAGCGGGGGGGCAAGATACGCAGTATTTT	CASSFVAGGQDTQYF
TRBD1	NA	TRBV2	TRBJ1-5	TGTGCCAGCCGAAGGGACAGTGATCAGCCCCAGCATTTT	CASRRDSDQPQHF
TRBD2	NA	TRBV9	TRBJ2-2	TGTGCCAGCAGCGCCGGGACTAGCGGGTTTGGCGGGGAGCTGTTTTTT	CASSAGTSGFGGELFF
TRBD1	few	TRBV4-2	TRBJ2-7	TGTGCCAGCAGCCAAGATTCAGGACAGGGATTCTACGAGCAGTACTTC	CASSQDSGQGFYEQYF
NA	few	TRBV12-3/TRBV12-4	TRBJ1-1	TGTGCCAGCAGTTTAATGGTTACAGGTAAAGCTTTCTTT	CASSLMVTGKAFF
TRBD1	few	TRBV4-1	TRBJ2-6	TGCGCCAGCAGCAAACGGACAGGTGCCGACTCTGGGGCCAACGTCCTGACTTTC	CASSKRTGADSGANVLTF
TRBD1	NA	TRBV14	TRBJ2-1	TGTGCCAGCAGCCAGAGGTTTGGGCCAGGGGGCGCGTTGAGCTCCTACAATGAGCAGTTCTTC	CASSQRFGPGGALSSYNEQFF
NA	few	TRBV20-1	TRBJ1-4	TGCATCCCATACTCGGGGGGTGAAAAACTGTTTTTT	CIPYSGGEKLFF
NA	NA	TRBV12-3/TRBV12-4	TRBJ2-1	TGTGCCAGCAGGCCGGACGGGCTGAGCTCCTACAATGAGCAGTTCTTC	CASRPDGLSSYNEQFF
NA	NA	TRBV20-1	TRBJ1-5	TGCAGTGCTAGAGAAAGCAGCCGGAATCAGCCCCAGCATTTT	CSARESSRNQPQHF
NA	NA	TRBV28	TRBJ2-7	TGTGCCAGCAAAGGTAGTCTCCACGAGCAGTACTTC	CASKGSLHEQYF
NA	many	TRBV7-8	TRBJ2-5	TGTGCCAGCAGCTTAGTCCAGCAAGAGACCCAGTACTTC	CASSLVQQETQYF
TRBD1	NA	TRBV27	TRBJ1-1	TGTGCCAGCAGTTCCCTGGACAGGTCCTTGAACACTGAAGCTTTCTTT	CASSSLDRSLNTEAFF
NA	NA	TRBV12-5	TRBJ2-1	TGTGCTAGTGGCCCTGGGCCGGGGTCCTCCTACAATGAGCAGTTCTTC	CASGPGPGSSYNEQFF
TRBD1	NA	TRBV4-2	TRBJ1-1	TGTGCCGGCAGCCAAGACAGGGGCACTGAAGCTTTCTTT	CAGSQDRGTEAFF